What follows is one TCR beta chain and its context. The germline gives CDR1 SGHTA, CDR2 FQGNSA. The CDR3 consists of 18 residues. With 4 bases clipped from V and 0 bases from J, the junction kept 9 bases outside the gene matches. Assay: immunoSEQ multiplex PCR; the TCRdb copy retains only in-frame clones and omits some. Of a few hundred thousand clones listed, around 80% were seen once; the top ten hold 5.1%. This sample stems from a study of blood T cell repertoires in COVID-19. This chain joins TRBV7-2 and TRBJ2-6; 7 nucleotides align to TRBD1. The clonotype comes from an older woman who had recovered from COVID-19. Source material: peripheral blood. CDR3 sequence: CASSYLDRASSGANVLTF. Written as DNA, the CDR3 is TGTGCCAGCAGCTACCTAGACAGGGCCAGCTCTGGGGCCAACGTCCTGACTTTC.